These T cell receptor beta chains were read from a single sample in a study of T cells in Graves' hyperthyroidism and ophthalmopathy. One entry per CDR3 protein results from TCRdb running MiXCR on the multiplex PCR reads. This table holds around 400,000 distinct CDR3 sequences, roughly 13% found once. Sequencing input: blood. These TCRs come from a woman between 18 and 29 years old with Graves' hyperthyroidism. The conserved cysteine and the conserved F or W are not part of the CDR3 here. Not all rows give a size; the values are once, few, many and, for expanded clones, a class.

size | V | CDR3
many | TRBV20-1 | SALPGQGFIDRDEQF
many | TRBV12-3/TRBV12-4 | ASSSRGDGTEAF
. | TRBV7-3 | ASSLRTGSGGDEQY
many | TRBV3-1 | ASSSGQGSNEQF
many | TRBV3-1 | ASRELYQETQY
few | TRBV30 | AWSVLGTGRKLF
many | TRBV12-3/TRBV12-4 | ASSLPQNTNSGNTIY
many | TRBV28 | ASRDRAEQPQH
many | TRBV6-1 | ASRSLAGGKETQY
many | TRBV3-1 | ASSRGQGLYGNTIY
many | TRBV20-1 | SATSITDTQY
few | TRBV2 | AGSEQGETYEQY
many | TRBV15 | ATSRELEISETQY
many | TRBV3-1 | ASSQGGQGGYEQY
once | TRBV6-1 | ASSELFTGELF
many | TRBV9 | ASSVGGSGYEQY
many | TRBV7-9 | ASSLGQYEQY
. | TRBV5-1 | ASSLAESTDTQY
many | TRBV18 | ASSLGQGARQPQH
many | TRBV2 | ATTTGGNQPQH
. | TRBV19 | ASSIVSRTHQPQH
few | TRBV6-1 | ASRPGQGVGEAF
many | TRBV3-1 | ASSQASLTEAF
many | TRBV28 | ASSYLAGHSGNTIY
many | TRBV28 | ASSFVAANTDTQY
many | TRBV7-3 | ASSYQGLADNEQF
many | TRBV7-3 | ASSPTGGYSGNTIY
many | TRBV2 | ASSEGQVEAF
few | TRBV6-5 | ASSYRIFWNLYNEQF
many | TRBV27 | ASSLIGTGGGNTEAF
many | TRBV3-1 | ASSQVNRRSSYEQY
many | TRBV7-9 | ASSQPGQGWGNEQF
many | TRBV3-2 | ATAGYYTPYNSPLH
. | TRBV6-4 | ASSETGTSGYNEQF
. | TRBV28 | ASSRQRISNQPQH
many | TRBV7-2 | ASSLEASRTDTQY
many | TRBV28 | ASSPGFTEAF
many | TRBV3-1 | ASSPPSGTGDSAEAF
many | TRBV2 | ASSKGLNEKLF
. | TRBV19 | ANSIGDRVTGELF
many | TRBV6-1 | ASGKADNYGYT
many | TRBV24-1 | ATSDPGRVPHEQY
. | TRBV28 | ASSYKVAGDNEQF
many | TRBV12-3/TRBV12-4 | ASSPRTPTVTEAF
. | TRBV4-1 | ASSQDPGLGSNQPQH